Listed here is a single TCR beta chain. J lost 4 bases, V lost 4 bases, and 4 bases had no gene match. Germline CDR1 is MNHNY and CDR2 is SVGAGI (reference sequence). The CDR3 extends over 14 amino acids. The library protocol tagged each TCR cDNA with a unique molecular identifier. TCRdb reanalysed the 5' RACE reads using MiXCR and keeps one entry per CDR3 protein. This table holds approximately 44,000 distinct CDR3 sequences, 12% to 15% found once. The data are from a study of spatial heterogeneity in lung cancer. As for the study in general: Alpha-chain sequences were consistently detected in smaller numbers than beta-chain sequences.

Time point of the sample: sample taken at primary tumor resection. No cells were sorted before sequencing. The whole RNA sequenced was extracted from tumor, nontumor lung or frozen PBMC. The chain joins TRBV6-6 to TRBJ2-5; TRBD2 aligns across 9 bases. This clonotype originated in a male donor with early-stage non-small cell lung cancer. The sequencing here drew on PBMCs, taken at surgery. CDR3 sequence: CASSSAGGRETQYF. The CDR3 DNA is TGTGCCAGCAGTTCCGCGGGGGGGCGAGAGACCCAGTACTTC.